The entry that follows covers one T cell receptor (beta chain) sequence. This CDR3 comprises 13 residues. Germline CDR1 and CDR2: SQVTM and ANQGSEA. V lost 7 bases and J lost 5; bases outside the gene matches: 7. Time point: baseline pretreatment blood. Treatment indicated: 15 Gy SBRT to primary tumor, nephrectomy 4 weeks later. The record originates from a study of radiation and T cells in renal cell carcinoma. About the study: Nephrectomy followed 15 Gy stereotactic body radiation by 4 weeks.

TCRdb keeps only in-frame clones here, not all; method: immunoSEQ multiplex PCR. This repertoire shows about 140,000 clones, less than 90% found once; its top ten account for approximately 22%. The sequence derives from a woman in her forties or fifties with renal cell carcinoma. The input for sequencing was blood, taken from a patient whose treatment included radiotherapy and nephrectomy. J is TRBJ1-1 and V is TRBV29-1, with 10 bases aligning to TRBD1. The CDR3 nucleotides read TGCAGCGCTCGGGACAGGGGATCGACTGAAGCTTTCTTT. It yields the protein CSARDRGSTEAFF.